The following is a T cell receptor beta chain sequence with its context. Its target is unknown. Using immunoSEQ multiplex PCR, the repertoire was profiled, and TCRdb retains in-frame clones only, with some absent. Seen here are about 20,000 clones, about 77% observed once, and the top ten hold 26%. This entry comes from a study of T cells in tumors after PD-1 blockade. On the study more broadly: No patient had prior checkpoint blockade, systemic immunosuppression, or radiotherapy within 4 weeks. Patients received pembrolizumab 200 mg every 3 weeks or cemiplimab 350 mg every 2 weeks. Some patients also took daily vismodegib 150 mg during anti-PD-1 treatment. Study-wide findings and caveats: About 41% of tumor TCR clonotypes were also found in blood.

The V end was cut by 3 bases, the J end by 4 bases, with 11 bases between. Germline V gives CDR1 SGDLS, CDR2 YYNGEE. The CDR3 has 14 amino acids. The sequences come from PBMCs, collected before anti-PD-1 treatment. This receptor was taken from a human donor with basal cell carcinoma. V gene TRBV9 combines with J gene TRBJ2-1; D possibly corresponds to TRBD2 (6 bases). The CDR3 here is CASSARDEYNEQFF. Here the CDR3 DNA reads TGTGCCAGCAGCGCGCGGGACGAATACAATGAGCAGTTCTTC.